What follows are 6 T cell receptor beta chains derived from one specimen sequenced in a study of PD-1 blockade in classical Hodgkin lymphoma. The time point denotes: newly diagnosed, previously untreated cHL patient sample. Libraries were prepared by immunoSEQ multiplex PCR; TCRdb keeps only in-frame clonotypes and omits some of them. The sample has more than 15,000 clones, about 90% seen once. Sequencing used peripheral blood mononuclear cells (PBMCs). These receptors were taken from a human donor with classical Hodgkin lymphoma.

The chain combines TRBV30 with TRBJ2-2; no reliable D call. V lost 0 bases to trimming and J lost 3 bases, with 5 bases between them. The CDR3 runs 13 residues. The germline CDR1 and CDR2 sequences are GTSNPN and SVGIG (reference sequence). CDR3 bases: TGTGCCTGGAGTGTTCGGGACACCGGGGAGCTGTTTTTT. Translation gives CAWSVRDTGELFF. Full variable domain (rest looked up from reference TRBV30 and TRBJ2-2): SQTIHQWPATLVQPVGSPLSLECTVEGTSNPNLYWYRQAAGRGLQLLFYSVGIGQISSEVPQNLSASRPQDRQFILSSKKLLLSDSGFYLCAWSVRDTGELFFGEGSRLTVL.

The CDR3 protein is CAIMDSGYNEQFF. The CDR3 nucleotides are TGTGCCATCATGGACTCGGGTTACAATGAGCAGTTCTTC. The chain has TRBV10-3 and TRBJ2-1, with D perhaps matching TRBD2 (5 bases). Per germline, CDR1 ENHRY and CDR2 SYGVKD. V lost 7 bases to trimming and J lost 4 bases, with 11 bases between them. There are 13 residues in the CDR3.

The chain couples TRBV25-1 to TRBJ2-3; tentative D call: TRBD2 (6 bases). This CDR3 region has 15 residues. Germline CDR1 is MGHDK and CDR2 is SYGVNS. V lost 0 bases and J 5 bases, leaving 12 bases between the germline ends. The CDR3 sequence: CASSEYRRAGDTQYF. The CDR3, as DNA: TGTGCCAGCAGTGAATACCGGAGGGCCGGAGATACGCAGTATTTT.

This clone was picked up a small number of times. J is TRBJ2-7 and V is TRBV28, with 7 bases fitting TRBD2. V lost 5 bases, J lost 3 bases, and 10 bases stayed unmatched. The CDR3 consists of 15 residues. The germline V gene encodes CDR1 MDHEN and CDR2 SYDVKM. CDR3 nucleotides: TGTGCCAGCAGTCCACCTGGGGGGAGGGGCTACGAGCAGTACTTC. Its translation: CASSPPGGRGYEQYF.

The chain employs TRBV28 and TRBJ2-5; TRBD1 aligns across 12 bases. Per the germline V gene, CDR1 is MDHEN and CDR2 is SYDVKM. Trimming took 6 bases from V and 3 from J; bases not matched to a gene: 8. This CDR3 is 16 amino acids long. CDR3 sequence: CASSPAGTGGEETQYF. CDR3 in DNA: TGTGCCAGCAGCCCCGCCGGGACAGGGGGCGAAGAGACCCAGTACTTC.

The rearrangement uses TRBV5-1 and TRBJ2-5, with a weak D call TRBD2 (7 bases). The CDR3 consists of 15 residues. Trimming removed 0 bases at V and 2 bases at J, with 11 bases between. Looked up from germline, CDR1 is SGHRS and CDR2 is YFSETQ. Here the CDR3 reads CASSLEGGAQETQYF. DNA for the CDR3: TGCGCCAGCAGCTTGGAAGGGGGGGCTCAAGAGACCCAGTACTTC. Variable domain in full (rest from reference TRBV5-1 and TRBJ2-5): KAGVTQTPRYLIKTRGQQVTLSCSPISGHRSVSWYQQTPGQGLQFLFEYFSETQRNKGNFPGRFSGRQFSNSRSEMNVSTLELGDSALYLCASSLEGGAQETQYFGPGTRLLVL.